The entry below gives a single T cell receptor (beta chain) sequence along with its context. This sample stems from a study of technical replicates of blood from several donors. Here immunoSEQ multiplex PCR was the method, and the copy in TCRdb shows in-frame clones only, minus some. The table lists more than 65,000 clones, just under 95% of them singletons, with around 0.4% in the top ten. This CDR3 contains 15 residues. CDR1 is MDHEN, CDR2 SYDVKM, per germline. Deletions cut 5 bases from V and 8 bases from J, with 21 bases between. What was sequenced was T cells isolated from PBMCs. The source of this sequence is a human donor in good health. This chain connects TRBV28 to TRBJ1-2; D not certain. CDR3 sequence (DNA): TGTGCCAGCAGTCCCGGGAAGGCTCCACTCGGGGGCTACACCTTC. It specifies CASSPGKAPLGGYTF.